A selection of T cell receptor beta chains follows, all from one sample in a study of OX40 agonist ivuxolimab in advanced cancers. Libraries were prepared by immunoSEQ multiplex PCR; TCRdb keeps only in-frame clonotypes and omits some of them. The sample records roughly 80,000 clones, almost 85% being singletons. The input for sequencing was CD4+ or CD8+ T cells sorted from blood, taken in a trial of the OX40 agonist ivuxolimab. The receptor set was obtained from an adult with an advanced solid tumor such as melanoma, head and neck, liver or kidney cancer. Both conserved end residues are part of each CDR3. D genes are given only for firm matches. Not all rows give a size; the values are once, few, many and, for expanded clones, a class.

V: TRBV19
D: TRBD2
J: TRBJ2-7
size: -
DNA: TGTGCCAGTAGTATAGGGACTAGCGGGAACTACGAGCAGTACTTC
CDR3: CASSIGTSGNYEQYF

V: TRBV30
D: TRBD1
J: TRBJ2-7
size: -
DNA: TGTGCCTGGAGTAAGCTCGACAGGGGGCTGAGCTCCTACGAGCAGTACTTC
CDR3: CAWSKLDRGLSSYEQYF

V: TRBV5-6
D: TRBD1
J: TRBJ2-7
size: few
DNA: TGTGCCAGCAGCCCGCGGACAGGGGTGACCACCGAGCAGTACTTC
CDR3: CASSPRTGVTTEQYF

V: TRBV7-9
D: -
J: TRBJ1-5
size: few
DNA: TGTGCCAGCAGCTTCCAGGGAGGCAATCAGCCCCAGCATTTT
CDR3: CASSFQGGNQPQHF

V: TRBV7-3
D: TRBD1
J: TRBJ2-6
size: -
DNA: TGTGCCAGCAGCTTGGGACAGGGAGGAGCAGCTGGGGCCAACGTCCTGACTTTC
CDR3: CASSLGQGGAAGANVLTF

V: TRBV10-2
D: -
J: TRBJ2-7
size: -
DNA: TGCGCCAGCAGTGAGTCTACAGGGTTCTACGAGCAGTACTTC
CDR3: CASSESTGFYEQYF

V: TRBV11-2
D: -
J: TRBJ1-2
size: -
DNA: TGTGCCAGCAGCTTAGCTCCAGGGCACTTCTATGGCTACACCTTC
CDR3: CASSLAPGHFYGYTF

V: TRBV6-5
D: -
J: TRBJ1-2
size: few
DNA: TGTGCCAGCAGCTCTACCCTACAGGGCTATGGCTACACCTTC
CDR3: CASSSTLQGYGYTF

V: TRBV4-1
D: TRBD2
J: TRBJ2-1
size: -
DNA: TGCGCCAGCAGCTCAAGAGGGGTGGCGGGGGGGCCTGGGCATGAGCAGTTCTTC
CDR3: CASSSRGVAGGPGHEQFF

V: TRBV10-3
D: -
J: TRBJ1-2
size: once
DNA: TGTGCCATCAGTGACCCTGGGGGGACGACCGCTAACTATGGCTACACCTTC
CDR3: CAISDPGGTTANYGYTF

V: TRBV7-2
D: TRBD1
J: TRBJ1-1
size: -
DNA: TGTGCCAGCAGCCCGACAGGGGGATGGACTGAAGCTTTCTTT
CDR3: CASSPTGGWTEAFF

V: TRBV5-4
D: -
J: TRBJ1-2
size: -
DNA: TGTGCCAGCAGCTTGGAGACAGGTGGATTCTATGGCTACACCTTC
CDR3: CASSLETGGFYGYTF

V: TRBV27
D: -
J: TRBJ1-1
size: once
DNA: TGTGCCAGCAGCCAAAACCTCGGTGTAACTGAAGCTTTCTTT
CDR3: CASSQNLGVTEAFF

V: TRBV7-2
D: TRBD2
J: TRBJ2-1
size: -
DNA: TGTGCCAGCAGCGACCCCGGGGGGTTTCATGAGCAGTTCTTC
CDR3: CASSDPGGFHEQFF

V: TRBV5-1
D: -
J: TRBJ1-6
size: -
DNA: TGCGCCAGCAGCTCCGATACAGATAATAATTCACCCCTCCACTTT
CDR3: CASSSDTDNNSPLHF

V: TRBV9
D: TRBD1
J: TRBJ1-4
size: -
DNA: TGTGCCAGCAGCCCATCGACAGGGGCGGGTGAAAAACTGTTTTTT
CDR3: CASSPSTGAGEKLFF

V: TRBV15
D: TRBD2
J: TRBJ2-5
size: -
DNA: TGTGCCACCAGCAGAGATGGGACTAGCGGGTTAGAGACCCAGTACTTC
CDR3: CATSRDGTSGLETQYF

V: TRBV18
D: -
J: TRBJ1-2
size: -
DNA: TGTGCCAGCTCACCTGCAGGGGTTGGGGGCTACACCTTC
CDR3: CASSPAGVGGYTF

V: TRBV7-9
D: -
J: TRBJ2-3
size: -
DNA: TGTGCCAGCAGCCCTCTCCCCTTCGCTAGCACAGATACGCAGTATTTT
CDR3: CASSPLPFASTDTQYF

V: TRBV2
D: -
J: TRBJ1-2
size: once
DNA: TGTGCCAGCAGGCTGGGGGCAGCCTCTTTAAACTATGGCTACACCTTC
CDR3: CASRLGAASLNYGYTF

V: TRBV14
D: TRBD1
J: TRBJ1-1
size: few
DNA: TGTGCCAGCAGCCAAGACTGGTGGACAGGGGGCACTGAAGCTTTCTTT
CDR3: CASSQDWWTGGTEAFF

V: TRBV6-5
D: -
J: TRBJ2-2
size: -
DNA: TGTGCCAGCAGTTACCTGGCAGGGCCGGTCGGGGAGCTGTTTTTT
CDR3: CASSYLAGPVGELFF

V: TRBV7-6
D: TRBD1
J: TRBJ1-1
size: once
DNA: TGTGCCAGCAGCTCGCAGGGACAGGGAGACACTGAAGCTTTCTTT
CDR3: CASSSQGQGDTEAFF

V: TRBV5-4
D: -
J: TRBJ2-5
size: -
DNA: TGTGCCAGCAGCTTGGACCCCAATCAAGAGACCCAGTACTTC
CDR3: CASSLDPNQETQYF

V: TRBV5-1
D: TRBD1
J: TRBJ1-3
size: -
DNA: TGCGCCAGCAGCTCCGGGACAGCCACCTCCTCTGGAAACACCATATATTTT
CDR3: CASSSGTATSSGNTIYF

V: TRBV2
D: TRBD1
J: TRBJ2-7
size: -
DNA: TGTGCCAGCAGCCGGGACAGACACTCCTACGAGCAGTACTTC
CDR3: CASSRDRHSYEQYF

V: TRBV5-1
D: -
J: TRBJ1-6
size: -
DNA: TGCGCCAGCAGCTTGGGGGTAGTTGGCAATTCACCCCTCCACTTT
CDR3: CASSLGVVGNSPLHF

V: TRBV7-9
D: -
J: TRBJ2-5
size: -
DNA: TGTGCCAGCAGCTTCGCGGGTGGGGAGACCCAGTACTTC
CDR3: CASSFAGGETQYF

V: TRBV6-6
D: TRBD1
J: TRBJ1-6
size: -
DNA: TGTGCCAGCAGCCAGGACAGGCGTAATTCACCCCTCCACTTT
CDR3: CASSQDRRNSPLHF

V: TRBV7-9
D: TRBD2
J: TRBJ2-1
size: -
DNA: TGTGCCAGCAGCCCCGGGACTAGCGGAGTCTACAATGAGCAGTTCTTC
CDR3: CASSPGTSGVYNEQFF

V: TRBV7-2
D: TRBD1
J: TRBJ1-2
size: -
DNA: TGTGCCAGCAGCTTAAGGCAGGGGGATGGCTACACCTTC
CDR3: CASSLRQGDGYTF

V: TRBV7-2
D: TRBD1
J: TRBJ2-3
size: -
DNA: TGTGCCAGCAGCATACAGGGGTTTGCAACAGATACGCAGTATTTT
CDR3: CASSIQGFATDTQYF

V: TRBV29-1
D: -
J: TRBJ2-6
size: -
DNA: TGCAGCGTTGAGGTTGCGGGTCCTTATAGGCCTGGGGCCAACGTCCTGACTTTC
CDR3: CSVEVAGPYRPGANVLTF

V: TRBV6-1
D: -
J: TRBJ2-3
size: -
DNA: TGTGCCAGCAGTGAAGGACAGGCTACCCCCGCGCAGTATTTT
CDR3: CASSEGQATPAQYF

V: TRBV5-1
D: -
J: TRBJ1-2
size: -
DNA: TGCGCCAGCAGCGAAGGGGTGGGGAGCTATGGCTACACCTTC
CDR3: CASSEGVGSYGYTF

V: TRBV5-1
D: -
J: TRBJ2-5
size: -
DNA: TGCGCCAGCAATCCACTACCAGGCCAAGAGACCCAGTACTTC
CDR3: CASNPLPGQETQYF

V: TRBV5-6
D: -
J: TRBJ1-1
size: -
DNA: TGTGCCAGCAGCTTGGGGACAACCGAAGCTTTCTTT
CDR3: CASSLGTTEAFF

V: TRBV7-2
D: TRBD2
J: TRBJ2-7
size: -
DNA: TGTGCCAGCAGCTTAGATAGCGGGGGTTCATACGAGCAGTACTTC
CDR3: CASSLDSGGSYEQYF

V: TRBV5-1
D: -
J: TRBJ2-2
size: -
DNA: TGCGCCAGCAGCTTGGTCGGGTCGAACACCGGGGAGCTGTTTTTT
CDR3: CASSLVGSNTGELFF

V: TRBV7-2
D: -
J: TRBJ1-2
size: -
DNA: TGTGCCAGCAGCCTCCAGGAGACCTATGGCTACACCTTC
CDR3: CASSLQETYGYTF

V: TRBV7-8
D: TRBD1
J: TRBJ1-4
size: -
DNA: TGTGCCAGCAGCTTAGCGCGGACAGGCATAATCAGAGGGAATGAAAAACTGTTTTTT
CDR3: CASSLARTGIIRGNEKLFF

V: TRBV27
D: -
J: TRBJ2-6
size: -
DNA: TGTGCCAGCAGCATCTCGGACGGCCGGATTACTGGGGCCAACGTCCTGACTTTC
CDR3: CASSISDGRITGANVLTF

V: TRBV5-4
D: TRBD1
J: TRBJ1-2
size: once
DNA: TGTGCCAGCAGCGAGGGACAGGTGACTGGCTACACCTTC
CDR3: CASSEGQVTGYTF

V: TRBV6-5
D: -
J: TRBJ1-3
size: -
DNA: TGTGCCAGCAGTAGGAGCTCTGGAAACACCATATATTTT
CDR3: CASSRSSGNTIYF

V: TRBV30
D: -
J: TRBJ2-3
size: -
DNA: TGTGCCTGGAGTGAGGGGCGGGCCTACAGCACAGATACGCAGTATTTT
CDR3: CAWSEGRAYSTDTQYF

V: TRBV6-6
D: -
J: TRBJ1-1
size: -
DNA: TGTGCCAGCACCGAGCCAGGGATTAGGACTGAAGCTTTCTTT
CDR3: CASTEPGIRTEAFF

V: TRBV7-2
D: TRBD1
J: TRBJ1-5
size: -
DNA: TGTGCCAGCAGCTTAACAGGGGATCAGCCCCAGCATTTT
CDR3: CASSLTGDQPQHF

V: TRBV5-1
D: TRBD1
J: TRBJ1-6
size: -
DNA: TGCGCCAGCACCAACAGGGGCAATTCACCCCTCCACTTT
CDR3: CASTNRGNSPLHF

V: TRBV5-4
D: TRBD2
J: TRBJ2-3
size: -
DNA: TGTGCCAGCAGCCAAGGGACTAGCGAGGTCACAGATACGCAGTATTTT
CDR3: CASSQGTSEVTDTQYF

V: TRBV19
D: TRBD1
J: TRBJ2-4
size: -
DNA: TGTGCCAGTAGTAAACAGGGGCCGGTGGACATTCAGTACTTC
CDR3: CASSKQGPVDIQYF

V: TRBV7-3
D: TRBD1
J: TRBJ2-7
size: -
DNA: TGTGCCAGCAGCTGGGACAGGGATCACGAGCAGTACTTC
CDR3: CASSWDRDHEQYF

V: TRBV19
D: TRBD1
J: TRBJ1-2
size: -
DNA: TGTGCCAGTAGTAACCGGACAGGGGAAGGCTACACCTTC
CDR3: CASSNRTGEGYTF

V: TRBV30
D: -
J: TRBJ1-5
size: -
DNA: TGTGCCTGGAGTGTCAGTGGCTGGGGCAATCAGCCCCAGCATTTT
CDR3: CAWSVSGWGNQPQHF

V: TRBV19
D: -
J: TRBJ2-7
size: once
DNA: TGTGCCAGTAGTATCAGAGAGGGTGGGGCCTTCTACGAGCAGTACTTC
CDR3: CASSIREGGAFYEQYF

V: TRBV27
D: -
J: TRBJ2-3
size: -
DNA: TGTGCCAGCAGTTTAGGCCCTATCACAGATACGCAGTATTTT
CDR3: CASSLGPITDTQYF

V: TRBV4-1
D: -
J: TRBJ2-7
size: -
DNA: TGCGCCAGCAGCCAAGATCCTCGGGACGCCTACTCCTACGAGCAGTACTTC
CDR3: CASSQDPRDAYSYEQYF

V: TRBV9
D: TRBD1
J: TRBJ1-1
size: few
DNA: TGTGCCAGTATGACAGGGAAGGATTCTGAAGCTTTCTTT
CDR3: CASMTGKDSEAFF